The 8 T cell receptor beta chains presented below share a single source sample, sequenced in a study of vaccination and CD4 T cells after COVID-19. Antigens of these TCRs are unknown. Treatment reported: roughly 10-day PBMC culture with coronavirus spike peptide pools or control peptides (ViraFEST assay). Scientists ran DNA taken from cultured CD4+ T cells through the Oncomine TCR Beta short-read assay for sequencing. MiXCR, applied by TCRdb to the PCR reads, yields one record per CDR3 protein. The table lists 20,000 to 25,000 distinct CDR3 sequences, under 70% of them singletons. Material: CD4+ T cells from blood, cultured in vitro, obtained after SARS-CoV-2 vaccination. The receptors originated from a human donor who received a COVID-19 vaccine.

The chain combines TRBV11-1 with TRBJ2-3, with D perhaps matching TRBD2 (5 bases). Germline V gene lookup returns CDR1 SGHAT and CDR2 FQDESV (reference sequence). Trimming took 3 bases from V and 0 from J, leaving 13 bases between them. The CDR3 has 16 amino acids. CDR3 nucleotides: TGTGCCAGCAGCTTGGTATCCGGGGTTAGCACAGATACGCAGTATTTT. Protein sequence: CASSLVSGVSTDTQYF.

The rearrangement links TRBV12-3 or TRBV12-4 to TRBJ1-6; possibly TRBD1 for D (6 bases). CDR3 length equals 13 residues. V lost 10 bases and J 9 bases, leaving 16 bases between the germline ends. CDR3 sequence reads: CATQTGDASPLHF. DNA for the CDR3: TGTGCCACACAGACAGGCGATGCTTCACCCCTCCACTTT.

This clonotype has a single count. This rearrangement joins TRBV19 to TRBJ2-7; D is perhaps TRBD1 (6 bases). V was trimmed by 5 bases and J by 3 bases, leaving 17 bases between them. CDR1 and CDR2 from the germline V gene are LNHDA and SQIVND (reference sequence). The CDR3 runs 15 residues. CDR3 sequence (DNA): TGTGCCAGTAGTCTACAGATTAGACAGGTCTACGAGCAGTACTTC. Amino acid sequence: CASSLQIRQVYEQYF. The whole variable domain, filled in from reference TRBV19 and TRBJ2-7, reads DGGITQSPKYLFRKEGQNVTLSCEQNLNHDAMYWYRQDPGQGLRLIYYSQIVNDFQKGDIAEGYSVSREKKESFPLTVTSAQKNPTAFYLCASSLQIRQVYEQYFGPGTRLTVT.

This clonotype was observed a handful of times. The chain joins TRBV7-9 to TRBJ2-7; D remains ambiguous. V lost 1 base and J lost 2, with 3 bases in between. Germline loops: CDR1 SEHNR, CDR2 FQNEAQ (reference sequence). The CDR3 is 12 amino acids. The CDR3 region is CASSLGAYEQYF. CDR3 nucleotides: TGTGCCAGCAGCTTAGGTGCCTACGAGCAGTACTTC.

V is TRBV23-1 and J is TRBJ1-1; the D is unclear. TRBV23-1 carries the ORF label, with uncertain function. The V end lost 5 bases, the J end lost 3 bases, and 10 bases lay between the germline ends. The CDR3 length is 13 residues. CDR3 loop: CASSGGRYTEAFF. The CDR3 bases are TGCGCCAGCAGTGGAGGGCGCTACACTGAAGCTTTCTTT.

This chain uses TRBV11-2 with TRBJ2-7; D is unclear. The V gene's germline CDR1 is SGHAT and CDR2 FQNNGV. V was clipped by 5 bases and J by 0 bases, with 17 bases between them. This CDR3 has 16 residues. In nucleotides, the CDR3 is TGTGCCAGCAGCCAGATGACCGAAAGGAGCTCCTACGAGCAGTACTTC. This translates into CASSQMTERSSYEQYF.

The chain recombines TRBV6-1 with TRBJ1-2, with 12 nucleotides matching TRBD1. The CDR3 has 14 amino acids. Germline CDR1 MNHNS, CDR2 SASEGT. The V and J ends lost 6 bases and 5 bases, in that order; junction bases with no gene match: 4. The DNA of the CDR3 is TGTGCCAGCAGAAGGGACAGGGGGCGATATGGCTACACCTTC. This codes for CASRRDRGRYGYTF.

The chain employs TRBV19 and TRBJ1-6, with D perhaps TRBD1 (5 bases). V was cut by 7 bases and J by 0 bases, with 10 bases left in between. The CDR3 totals 15 residues. Germline values: CDR1 LNHDA, CDR2 SQIVND (reference sequence). The CDR3 sequence: CASTGGGSYNSPLHF. The CDR3 nucleotides are TGTGCCAGTACGGGGGGTGGCTCCTATAATTCACCCCTCCACTTT.